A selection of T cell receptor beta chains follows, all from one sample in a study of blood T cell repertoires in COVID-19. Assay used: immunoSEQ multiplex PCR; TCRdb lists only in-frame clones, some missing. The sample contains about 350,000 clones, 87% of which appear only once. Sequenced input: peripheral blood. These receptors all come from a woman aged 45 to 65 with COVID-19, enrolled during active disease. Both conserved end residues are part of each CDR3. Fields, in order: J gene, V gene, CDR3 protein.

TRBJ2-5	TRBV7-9	CASSSMRGRGKETQYF
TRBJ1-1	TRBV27	CASNKMGQSLEAFF
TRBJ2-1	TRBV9	CASSARRTSGTYNEQFF
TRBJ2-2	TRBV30	CAWSGDRAPGELFF
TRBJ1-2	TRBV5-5	CASPRGATPFYGYTF
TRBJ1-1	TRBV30	CAWSVLRDGFAFF
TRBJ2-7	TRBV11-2	CASSLVGTGANYEQYF
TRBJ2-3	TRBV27	CASSFHQATDTQYF
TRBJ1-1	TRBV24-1	CATSDSRGPGGAFF
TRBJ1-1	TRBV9	CASSSDRGSFMNTEAFF
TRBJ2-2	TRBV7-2	CASSFGLYTGELFF
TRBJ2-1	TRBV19	CASSITAGGLEQFF
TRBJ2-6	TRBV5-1	CASSLRVRGPGANVLTF
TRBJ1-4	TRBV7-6	CASSLGRKGARNEKLFF
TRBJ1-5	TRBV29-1	CSATGTGDQPQHF
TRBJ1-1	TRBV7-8	CASLWGQSNTEAFF
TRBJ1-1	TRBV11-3	CASSPGVNTEAFF
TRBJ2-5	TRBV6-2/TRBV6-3	CASSGLAGGPLEETQYF
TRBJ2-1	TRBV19	CASSIGAGGPISEQFF
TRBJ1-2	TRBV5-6	CASRSFTRMTGDNYGYTF
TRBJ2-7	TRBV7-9	CASSLGGFHEQYF
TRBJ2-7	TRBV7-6	CASSLGLGREQYF
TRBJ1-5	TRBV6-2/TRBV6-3	CASSTSDRIGNQPQHF
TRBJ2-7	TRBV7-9	CASTKVGTGGYEQYF
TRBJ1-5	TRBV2	CASSETGTGNQPQHF
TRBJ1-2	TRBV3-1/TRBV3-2	CASSRAQGARSYTF
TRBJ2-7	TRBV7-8	CASSLDGQISYEQYF
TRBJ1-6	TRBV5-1	CASSSRQGAGSPLHF
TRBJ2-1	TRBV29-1	CSDWNRVKGNEQFF
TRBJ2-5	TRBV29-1	CSGGGGGPQETQYF
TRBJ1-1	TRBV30	CARGLGGTEAFF
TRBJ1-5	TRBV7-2	CASSQGGGRSSNQPQHF
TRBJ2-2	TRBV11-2	CASSLALSRVKTGELFF
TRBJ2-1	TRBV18	CASSRTSGNNEQFF
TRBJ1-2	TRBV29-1	CSVTQGDYGYTF
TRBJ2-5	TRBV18	CASSATVQETQYF
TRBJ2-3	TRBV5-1	CASSLEGAGTDTQYF
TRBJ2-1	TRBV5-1	CASKLGFTSGISSSYNEQFF
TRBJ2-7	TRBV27	CASSPYRGSYEQYF
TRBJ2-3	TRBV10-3	CAISGGQGGADTQYF
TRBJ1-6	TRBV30	CAWSPEVRSPLHF
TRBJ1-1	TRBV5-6	CASSLEWGVRTEAFF
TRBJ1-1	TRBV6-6	CASSYSRDRGYAFF
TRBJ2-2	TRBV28	CASSSGLAGARELFF
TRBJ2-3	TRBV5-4	CASSLVGVLTDTQYF
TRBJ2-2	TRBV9	CASSVLGVNTGELFF
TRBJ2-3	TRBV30	CAWSVTGVPNTQYF
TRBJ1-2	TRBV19	CASTDRGQGYTF
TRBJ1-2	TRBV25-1	CASSSRETNYGYTF
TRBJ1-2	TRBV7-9	CASSLAHQEGYGYTF
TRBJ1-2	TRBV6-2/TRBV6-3	CASSPGTGIVGYTF
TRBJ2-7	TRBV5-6	CASSLNSGSLGYEQYF
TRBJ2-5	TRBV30	CAWSVREAGSQETQYF
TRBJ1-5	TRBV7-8	CASSSQGQGNQPQHF
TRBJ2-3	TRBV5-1	CASSYGFGTGSDTQYF
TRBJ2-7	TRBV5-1	CASSLGHLGPSSYEQYF
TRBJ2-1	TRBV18	CASSPQDRGLYEQFF